The clone carrying this T cell receptor (delta chain) was seen more than once but under ten times. Its antigen is unidentified. The sorted cells were CD3+ Vdelta1+ Vdelta2- thymocytes from alphabeta-depleted thymus. Purity of the sorted Vdelta1+ thymocytes ranged from 98% to 99.6%. V shed 9 bases and J 3 bases; nucleotides not matched to a gene: 19. Germline assignment: CDR1 TSWWSYY and CDR2 QGS. This CDR3 contains 19 residues. The data belong to a study of Vδ1+ human thymocytes. Findings and limits, study-wide: The authors advised highly purified populations and single-cell validation. Around 18% of thymic delta-chain sequences were Vdelta2, with few Vdelta3, unlike blood Vdelta1+ controls. Thymic TRG and TRD repertoires appeared highly polyclonal.

The template was reverse-transcribed extracted RNA. Pooled V-gene forward primers with one constant-region reverse primer generated the CDR3 amplicons by multiplex PCR. TCRdb re-called the multiplex PCR reads via CATT. The sample includes 21,000 or so delta-chain clones, 7% to 8.5% of them seen just once. The source material was Vdelta1+ gamma-delta thymocytes from the thymus. Documented subset: FACS-sorted CD3+ TCRalphabeta- TCRVdelta1+ TCRVdelta2- thymocytes. The chain links TRDV1 to TRDJ1; 13 nucleotides match TRDD3. The source of this sequence is a child under three years old who had congenital heart surgery. CDR3 loop: CALVGTPPWTGGYADKLIF. As DNA, the CDR3 is TGTGCTCTCGTTGGAACTCCCCCCTGGACTGGGGGATACGCCGATAAACTCATCTTT.